This T cell receptor beta chain came from a study of T cells in Graves' hyperthyroidism and ophthalmopathy. About the study: The authors collected peripheral blood at initial diagnosis, before any treatment.

The CDR3 has 14 residues. The J segment lost 2 bases and the V segment lost 4 bases, leaving 5 bases of the junction unmatched. Germline-derived CDR1 and CDR2 are WSHSY and SAAADI. Graves' hyperthyroidism was deemed stable absent ophthalmopathy progression within 18 months. Diagnoses were established using clinical symptoms, serum thyroxine and TRAb, thyroid ultrasound and orbital computed tomography. Fresh peripheral blood, around 9.2 ml of it, supplied the PBMCs. Regions amplified from RNA transcripts were the TCR beta CDR3 regions. A first-round RT-PCR of the TCR CDR3 used the HTBI primer set. TCRdb used MiXCR to reprocess the multiplex PCR reads, holding one entry per CDR3 protein. This sample has hundreds of thousands of distinct CDR3 sequences, with roughly 15% found just once.

This chain links TRBV10-2 with TRBJ2-7; 7 nucleotides match TRBD1. This TCR came from a young woman with Graves' hyperthyroidism. The specimen sequenced was blood. The CDR3 DNA reads as TGCGCCAGCAGTGCCTCCGGGACAGCCTACGAGCAGTACTTC. Amino acid sequence: CASSASGTAYEQYF.